These 5 T cell receptor beta chains were all obtained from the same sample, sequenced in a study of cytomegalovirus exposure and HLA in healthy donors. Primers included in the PCR were 60 Vbeta and 13 Jbeta primers. Measured with immunoSEQ multiplex PCR; TCRdb has only the in-frame clones, and not every one. The sample includes some 91,000 clones, more than 75% of them seen just once. Material: PBMCs. The receptor source for this set is a woman aged 55-69 years in good health and CMV-seronegative.

J is TRBJ2-7 and V is TRBV4-1; TRBD2 might be the D (5 bases). This CDR3 is 17 amino acids long. CDR1 and CDR2 from the germline V gene are MGHRA and YSYEKL. The V gene lost 1 base and the J gene lost 0 bases, with 16 bases spanning the gap. The CDR3 DNA follows: TGCGCCAGCAGCCAAGGGCCCGGACTTAGGAGCTCCTACGAGCAGTACTTC. Translation: CASSQGPGLRSSYEQYF.

The chain joins TRBV19 to TRBJ1-2; D unresolved. Germline-derived CDR1 and CDR2 are LNHDA and SQIVND (reference sequence). V lost 2 bases, J lost 4 bases, and 8 bases lay in between. There are 13 residues in the CDR3. Here the CDR3 DNA reads TGTGCCAGTAGTATACACCCCAGCTATGGCTACACCTTC. It codes for CASSIHPSYGYTF.

This clone came up a few times. The rearrangement links TRBV4-1 to TRBJ2-3, with 8 bases identical to TRBD2. Germline V lookup: CDR1 MGHRA, CDR2 YSYEKL. V trimming: 0 bases; J trimming: 2 bases; junction bases outside the gene matches: 13. The CDR3 has 19 residues. The CDR3 sequence is CASSQDDFGTSGFTDTQYF. CDR3 nucleotide sequence: TGCGCCAGCAGCCAAGACGATTTCGGAACTAGCGGATTCACAGATACGCAGTATTTT.

V and J are TRBV7-9 and TRBJ1-6; 9 positions match TRBD1. J lost 8 bases, V lost 5 bases, and 10 bases had no gene match. The germline gives CDR1 SEHNR, CDR2 FQNEAQ (reference sequence). The CDR3 loop spans 16 amino acids. CDR3 DNA: TGTGCCAGCAGCGCCCCCCCGGGACAGGGAGATTCACCCCTCCACTTT. This encodes CASSAPPGQGDSPLHF. The full variable domain, its missing parts supplied by reference TRBV7-9 and TRBJ1-6, is DTGVSQNPRHKITKRGQNVTFRCDPISEHNRLYWYRQTLGQGPEFLTYFQNEAQLEKSRLLSDRFSAERPKGSFSTLEIQRTEQGDSAMYLCASSAPPGQGDSPLHFGNGTRLTVT.

This sequence joins TRBV18 and TRBJ2-6; D is perhaps TRBD1 (6 bases). The V gene lost 1 base and the J gene lost 4 bases, with 14 bases spanning the gap. The germline V gene encodes CDR1 KGHSH and CDR2 LQKENI. This CDR3 comprises 17 residues. The CDR3 DNA is TGTGCCAGCTCACCACGAATACAGGGCGGCGGGGCCAACGTCCTGACTTTC. It codes for CASSPRIQGGGANVLTF.